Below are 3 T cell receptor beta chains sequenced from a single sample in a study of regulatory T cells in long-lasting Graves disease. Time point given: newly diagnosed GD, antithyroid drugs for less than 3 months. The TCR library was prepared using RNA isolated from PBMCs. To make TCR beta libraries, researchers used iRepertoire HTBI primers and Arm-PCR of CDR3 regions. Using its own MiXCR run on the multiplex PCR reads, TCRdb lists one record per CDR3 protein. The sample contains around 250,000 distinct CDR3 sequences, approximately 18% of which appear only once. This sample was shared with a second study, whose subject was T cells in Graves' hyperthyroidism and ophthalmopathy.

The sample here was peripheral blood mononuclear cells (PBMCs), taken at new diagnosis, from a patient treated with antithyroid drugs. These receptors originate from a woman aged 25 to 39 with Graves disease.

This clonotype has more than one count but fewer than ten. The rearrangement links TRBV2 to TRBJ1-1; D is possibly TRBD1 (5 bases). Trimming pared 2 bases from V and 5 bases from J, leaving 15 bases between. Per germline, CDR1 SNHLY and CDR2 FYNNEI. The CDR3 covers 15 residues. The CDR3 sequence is CASSEWRSGRTEAFF. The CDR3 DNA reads TGTGCCAGCAGTGAATGGCGCTCAGGGAGGACTGAAGCTTTCTTT.

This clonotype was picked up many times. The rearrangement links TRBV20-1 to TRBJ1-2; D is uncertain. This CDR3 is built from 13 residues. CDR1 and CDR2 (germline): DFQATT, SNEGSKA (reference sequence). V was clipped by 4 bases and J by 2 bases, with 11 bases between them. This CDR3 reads CSAKEGKNYGYTF. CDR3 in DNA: TGCAGTGCTAAGGAGGGTAAAAACTATGGCTACACCTTC.

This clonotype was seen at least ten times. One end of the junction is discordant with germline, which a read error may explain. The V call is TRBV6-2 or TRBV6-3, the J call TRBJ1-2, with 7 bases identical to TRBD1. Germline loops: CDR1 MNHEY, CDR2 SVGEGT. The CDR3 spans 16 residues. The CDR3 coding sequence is TGTGCCAGCAGTTACCAAGGGGGCTCCCCAACTCACCCCCTATCGTTC. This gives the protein CASSYQGGSPTHPLSF.